This T cell receptor beta chain derives from a study of blood T cell repertoires in COVID-19. Study context: COVID-19 samples from acute and convalescent phases originated in the United States, Italy and Spain. T cells, B-cell-depleted T cells, or PBMCs provided the cDNA or gDNA that served as material.

Under the authors' procedure: Estimation of nucleated cell counts relied on the amplification of reference gene primers. The table came from immunoSEQ multiplex PCR; TCRdb's copy has only in-frame clones and leaves some out. That table furnishes V, J and clone size, whereas the DNA furnished D and trimming. The profile shows roughly 220,000 clones, about 85% of them singletons. The V gene's germline CDR1 is SGHAT and CDR2 FQDESV (reference sequence). This CDR3 contains 13 residues. Germline trimming cut 5 bases from V and 3 bases from J; bases unmatched to any gene: 4. This TCR derives from a woman aged 55-70 years who had recovered from COVID-19. The V gene is TRBV11-1, the J gene TRBJ2-7; 7 bases are shared with TRBD1. Sample: peripheral blood. The CDR3 nucleotides are TGTGCCAGCAGCATAGGGGGCTTCTACGAGCAGTACTTC. Translated: CASSIGGFYEQYF.